One sample yielded the 15 T cell receptor beta chains listed below, sequenced in a study of OX40 agonist ivuxolimab in advanced cancers. Only in-frame clones appear in the TCRdb table, and some are missing; sequencing was by immunoSEQ multiplex PCR. The sample includes tens of thousands of clones, 91% of them seen just once. The material sequenced was CD4+ or CD8+ T cells sorted from blood, taken in a trial of the OX40 agonist ivuxolimab. These receptors were taken from an adult with an advanced solid tumor such as melanoma, head and neck, liver or kidney cancer.

This chain joins TRBV5-8 and TRBJ1-4; 8 bases are shared with TRBD1. The germline gives CDR1 SGHTS, CDR2 YDEGEE. CDR3 length: 15 residues. The ends lost 4 bases at V and 3 bases at J; junction bases unmatched: 5. CDR3 DNA sequence: TGTGCCAGCAGCCCAGGACAGGGCCCTAATGAAAAACTGTTTTTT. Its protein product is CASSPGQGPNEKLFF.

The chain is built from TRBV19 and TRBJ2-3, with a possible D match to TRBD1 (5 bases). Trimming took off 5 bases at V and 4 bases at J, with 16 bases between the two ends. This CDR3 has 15 amino acids. The germline gives CDR1 LNHDA, CDR2 SQIVND (reference sequence). The CDR3 sequence: CASSSLGVGPDTQYF. The CDR3 region has the DNA TGTGCCAGTAGTTCCTTAGGGGTTGGGCCAGATACGCAGTATTTT.

The chain couples TRBV13 to TRBJ2-3; 7 bases align to TRBD2. Trimming removed 2 bases from V and 8 bases from J; junction bases left unmatched: 16. CDR3 length equals 17 residues. Germline values: CDR1 PRHDT, CDR2 FYEKMQ (reference sequence). The CDR3 nucleotides read TGTGCCAGCAGCTTAAGGGACCTACGTGACTGGGGGGGTACGCAGTATTTT. Residues: CASSLRDLRDWGGTQYF.

V usage is TRBV7-2 and J usage is TRBJ1-2, with D tentatively TRBD1 (5 bases). This CDR3 spans 14 amino acids. V was trimmed by 1 base and J by 4 bases, leaving 10 bases between them. The germline CDR1 and CDR2 sequences are SGHTA and FQGNSA. CDR3 DNA: TGTGCCAGCAGCTTAGGGGACCGGCTCTATGGCTACACCTTC. Translating gives CASSLGDRLYGYTF. Full variable domain (missing parts from reference TRBV7-2 and TRBJ1-2): GAGVSQSPSNKVTEKGKDVELRCDPISGHTALYWYRQSLGQGLEFLIYFQGNSAPDKSGLPSDRFSAERTGGSVSTLTIQRTQQEDSAVYLCASSLGDRLYGYTFGSGTRLTVV.

The chain couples TRBV7-8 to TRBJ2-1; D tentatively fits TRBD1 or TRBD2 (5 bases each). Germline V CDR1 and CDR2: SGHVS, FQNEAQ. The CDR3 contains 19 residues. Trimming took off 5 bases at V and 7 bases at J, with 30 bases between the two ends. The CDR3 loop reads CASSPGRSFDGPSRNEQFF. CDR3 nucleotides: TGTGCCAGCAGCCCGGGACGTTCATTTGATGGGCCAAGCAGGAATGAGCAGTTCTTC.

The chain is built from TRBV6-6 and TRBJ2-3; a possible D gene is TRBD2 (6 bases). V was cut by 5 bases and J by 4 bases, with 13 bases left in between. The CDR3 is 14 amino acids. Germline V gene data show CDR1 as MNHNY and CDR2 as SVGAGI (reference sequence). CDR3 residues: CASSTGTWADTQYF. The CDR3 DNA is TGTGCCAGCAGTACGGGGACTTGGGCAGATACGCAGTATTTT.

The V and J genes are TRBV7-9 and TRBJ2-3; 10 bases agree with TRBD2. Germline lookup yields CDR1 SEHNR and CDR2 FQNEAQ (reference sequence). CDR3 size: 16 residues. The trim removed 5 bases at V and 2 bases at J, leaving 7 bases unmatched. For the CDR3, the DNA is TGTGCCAGCAGCCAGGGACTAGCGAGATCCACAGATACGCAGTATTTT. Protein product: CASSQGLARSTDTQYF.

The chain is built from TRBV19 and TRBJ2-5; D unclear. The CDR3 covers 15 residues. Trimming removed 4 bases at V and 2 bases at J, with 14 bases between. CDR1 and CDR2 from the germline V gene are LNHDA and SQIVND (reference sequence). CDR3: CASSTRALGQETQYF. DNA for the CDR3: TGTGCCAGTAGTACCCGGGCTCTCGGGCAAGAGACCCAGTACTTC.

V gene TRBV6-4 combines with J gene TRBJ1-5; tentative D call: TRBD1 (5 bases). V lost 4 bases to trimming and J lost 2 bases, with 15 bases between them. The CDR3 consists of 16 residues. Germline V lookup: CDR1 MRHNA, CDR2 SNTAGT. This CDR3 reads CASSVAQGLGNQPQHF. Here the CDR3 DNA reads TGTGCCAGCAGTGTAGCCCAGGGCCTCGGCAATCAGCCCCAGCATTTT.

The genes are TRBV28 and TRBJ2-7, with D hard to call. The CDR3 is 11 residues long. CDR1 and CDR2 from the germline V gene are MDHEN and SYDVKM. Trimming took 4 bases from V and 4 from J, leaving 5 bases between them. In DNA form, the CDR3 reads TGTGCCAGCAGTTCTGCATACGAGCAGTACTTC. Protein: CASSSAYEQYF.

The CDR3 DNA reads as TGTGCCGGTACGACTAGCGGGAGTGCAGATACGCAGTATTTT. Encoded protein: CAGTTSGSADTQYF. This rearrangement joins TRBV6-1 to TRBJ2-3; 12 positions agree with TRBD2. Germline V gene sequence: CDR1 MNHNS, CDR2 SASEGT. After removal of 11 bases from V and 4 bases from J, the junction contained 7 bases not matched to a gene. CDR3 length: 14 amino acids.

This rearrangement joins TRBV10-1 to TRBJ2-3; D unresolved. CDR3 size: 15 residues. Between the trimmed V and J ends, which lost 3 bases and 7 bases, there was a span of 17 bases. CDR1 is WNHNN, CDR2 SYGVQD, per germline (reference sequence). CDR3 sequence: CASSDNGLLRNTQYF. The CDR3 nucleotides read TGCGCCAGCAGTGATAACGGGTTGCTTCGGAATACGCAGTATTTT.

V is TRBV7-3 and J is TRBJ2-2, with no clear D. Germline loops: CDR1 SGHTA, CDR2 FQGTGA. Trimming took off 2 bases at V and 4 bases at J, with 5 bases between the two ends. There are 13 residues in the CDR3. CDR3: CASSLDITGELFF. The CDR3 nucleotides read TGTGCCAGCAGCTTAGATATCACCGGGGAGCTGTTTTTT.

The chain joins TRBV5-4 to TRBJ2-7; a weak D match, TRBD1 (6 bases). V was shortened by 4 bases and J by 2 bases, with 13 bases between the two germline ends. The germline V gene encodes CDR1 SGHNT and CDR2 YYREEE (reference sequence). The CDR3 totals 14 residues. The CDR3 DNA reads as TGTGCCAGCAGCACACAGGGTTTCGCCTACGAGCAGTACTTC. This translates into CASSTQGFAYEQYF. Full variable domain (missing parts from reference TRBV5-4 and TRBJ2-7): ETGVTQSPTHLIKTRGQQVTLRCSSQSGHNTVSWYQQALGQGPQFIFQYYREEENGRGNFPPRFSGLQFPNYSSELNVNALELDDSALYLCASSTQGFAYEQYFGPGTRLTVT.

The chain links TRBV12-2 to TRBJ1-2. TRBV12-2 is a known pseudogene. The CDR3 has 14 residues. This chain's CDR3 is CASRLGGSLYGYTF. The CDR3 nucleotides read TGTGCAAGTCGCTTAGGTGGGTCCCTCTATGGCTACACCTTC.